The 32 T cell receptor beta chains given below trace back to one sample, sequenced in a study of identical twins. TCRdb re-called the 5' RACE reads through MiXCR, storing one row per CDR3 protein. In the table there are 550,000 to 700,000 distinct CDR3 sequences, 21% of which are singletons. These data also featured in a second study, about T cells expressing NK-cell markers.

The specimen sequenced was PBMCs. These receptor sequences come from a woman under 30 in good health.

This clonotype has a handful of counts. CDR3 loop: CASSYGTGESYAAYEQYF. The CDR3 DNA sequence: TGTGCCAGCAGTTACGGGACAGGGGAATCCTACGCTGCCTACGAGCAGTACTTC. The V call is TRBV6-5, the J call TRBJ2-7; 10 bases map to TRBD1. The CDR3 contains 18 residues. Germline CDR1 reads MNHEY; CDR2 reads SVGAGI. V lost 2 bases to trimming and J lost 2 bases; unmatched junction nucleotides: 12.

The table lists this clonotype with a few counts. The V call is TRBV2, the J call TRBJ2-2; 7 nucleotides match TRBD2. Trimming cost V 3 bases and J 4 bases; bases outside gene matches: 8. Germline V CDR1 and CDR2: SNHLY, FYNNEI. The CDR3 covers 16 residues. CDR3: CASSEDRLAITGELFF. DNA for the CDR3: TGTGCCAGCAGTGAGGATAGACTAGCAATCACCGGGGAGCTGTTTTTT.

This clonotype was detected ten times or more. CDR3 DNA sequence: TGCAGTGCGAGGACTAGCGGTTACGAGCAGTACTTC. It encodes CSARTSGYEQYF. The chain carries TRBV20-1 and TRBJ2-7; 10 nucleotides match TRBD2. CDR1 and CDR2 from the germline V gene are DFQATT and SNEGSKA (reference sequence). V was clipped by 6 bases and J by 4 bases; unmatched bases: 3. This CDR3 has 12 residues.

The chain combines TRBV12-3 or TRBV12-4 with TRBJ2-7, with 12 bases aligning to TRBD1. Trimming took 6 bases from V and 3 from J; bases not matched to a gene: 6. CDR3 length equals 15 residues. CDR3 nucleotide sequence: TGTGCCAGCAGCTCCGGGACAGGGGGCATCTACGAGCAGTACTTC. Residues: CASSSGTGGIYEQYF.

The CDR3 nucleotides are TGTGCCAGCAGTTTATTGTCCATGAACACTGAAGCTTTCTTT. This gives the protein CASSLLSMNTEAFF. This rearrangement joins TRBV27 to TRBJ1-1; D unclear. The CDR3 is 14 amino acids. V dropped 1 base and J dropped 0 bases, with 6 bases sitting between them. The germline gives CDR1 MNHEY, CDR2 SMNVEV (reference sequence).

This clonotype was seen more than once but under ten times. This chain's CDR3 is CASRASGGPRTGELFF. The DNA for the CDR3 is TGTGCCAGCAGGGCTAGCGGGGGGCCTAGGACCGGGGAGCTGTTTTTT. The chain combines TRBV6-1 with TRBJ2-2; 11 bases are a match to TRBD2. The CDR3 is made up of 16 amino acids. Trimming cost V 6 bases and J 5 bases; bases outside gene matches: 8. CDR1 is MNHNS, CDR2 SASEGT, per germline.

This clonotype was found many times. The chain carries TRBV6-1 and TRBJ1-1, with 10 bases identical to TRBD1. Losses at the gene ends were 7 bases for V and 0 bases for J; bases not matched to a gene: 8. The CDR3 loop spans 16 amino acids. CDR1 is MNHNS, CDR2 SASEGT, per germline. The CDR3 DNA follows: TGTGCCAGCAAGAGGGGGACAGGGGTCATGAACACTGAAGCTTTCTTT. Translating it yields CASKRGTGVMNTEAFF.

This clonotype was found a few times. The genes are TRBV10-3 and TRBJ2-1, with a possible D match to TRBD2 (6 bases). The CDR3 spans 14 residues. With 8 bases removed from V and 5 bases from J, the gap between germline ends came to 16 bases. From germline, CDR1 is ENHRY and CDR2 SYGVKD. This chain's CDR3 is CAILRRGLHNEQFF. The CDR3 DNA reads TGTGCCATCTTACGGCGGGGACTCCACAATGAGCAGTTCTTC.

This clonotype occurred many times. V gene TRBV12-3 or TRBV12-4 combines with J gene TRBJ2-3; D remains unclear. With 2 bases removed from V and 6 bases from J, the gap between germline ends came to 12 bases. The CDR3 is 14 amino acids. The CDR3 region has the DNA TGTGCCAGCAGTTTAAATGGCCTGGCGGATACGCAGTATTTT. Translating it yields CASSLNGLADTQYF.

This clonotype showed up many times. This CDR3 is CASSSLAASTDTQYF. DNA for the CDR3: TGTGCCAGCAGTAGCCTAGCAGCTAGCACAGATACGCAGTATTTT. The V and J genes are TRBV12-3 or TRBV12-4 and TRBJ2-3; TRBD2 is a possible D gene (5 bases). The V and J ends lost 5 bases and 0 bases respectively, with 12 bases between them. The CDR3 is 15 residues long.

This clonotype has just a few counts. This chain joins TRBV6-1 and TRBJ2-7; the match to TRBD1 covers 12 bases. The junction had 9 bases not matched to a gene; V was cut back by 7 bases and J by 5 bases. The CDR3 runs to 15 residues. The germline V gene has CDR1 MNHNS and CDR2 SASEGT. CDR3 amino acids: CASTPGTGGYNEQYF. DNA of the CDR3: TGTGCCAGCACTCCCGGGACAGGGGGCTATAACGAGCAGTACTTC.

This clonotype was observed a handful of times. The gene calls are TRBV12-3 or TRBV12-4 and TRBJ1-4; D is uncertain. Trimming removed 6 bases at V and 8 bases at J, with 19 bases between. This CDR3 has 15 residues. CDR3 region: CASSQNSWGGEKLFF. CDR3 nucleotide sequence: TGTGCCAGCAGCCAAAACTCGTGGGGAGGAGAAAAACTGTTTTTT.

The CDR3 bases are TGTGCCAGCAGCAAAGGAGAAGGGACCGGGGAGCTGTTTTTT. Residues: CASSKGEGTGELFF. This sequence joins TRBV7-9 and TRBJ2-2; D unresolved. CDR1 is SEHNR and CDR2 is FQNEAQ in the germline V gene (reference sequence). Trimming took 5 bases from V and 5 from J, leaving 12 bases between them. The CDR3 loop spans 14 amino acids.

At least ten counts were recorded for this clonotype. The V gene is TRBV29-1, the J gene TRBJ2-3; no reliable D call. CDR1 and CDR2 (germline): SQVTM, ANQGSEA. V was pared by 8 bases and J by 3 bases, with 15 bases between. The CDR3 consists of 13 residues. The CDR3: CSTAEAATDTQYF. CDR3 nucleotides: TGCAGCACCGCCGAGGCAGCAACAGATACGCAGTATTTT.

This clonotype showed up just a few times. The CDR3 region is CASSVEDADTQYF. In DNA form, the CDR3 reads TGTGCCAGCAGCGTAGAGGACGCAGATACGCAGTATTTT. The chain has TRBV9 and TRBJ2-3; D is unclear. Germline V gene lookup returns CDR1 SGDLS and CDR2 YYNGEE. The CDR3 runs 13 residues. V was clipped by 0 bases and J by 4 bases, with 6 bases between them.

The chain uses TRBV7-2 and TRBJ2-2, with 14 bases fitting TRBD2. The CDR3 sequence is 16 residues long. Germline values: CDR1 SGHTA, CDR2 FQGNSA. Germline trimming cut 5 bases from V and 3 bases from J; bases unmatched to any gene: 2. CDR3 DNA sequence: TGTGCCAGCAGCCAGACTAGCGGGAGGGACACCGGGGAGCTGTTTTTT. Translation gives CASSQTSGRDTGELFF.

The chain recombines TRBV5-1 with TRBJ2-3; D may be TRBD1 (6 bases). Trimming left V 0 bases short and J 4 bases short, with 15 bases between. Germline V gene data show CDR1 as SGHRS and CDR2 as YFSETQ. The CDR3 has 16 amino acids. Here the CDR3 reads CASSLAIGQSSDTQYF. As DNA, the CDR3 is TGCGCCAGCAGCTTGGCCATCGGACAGAGCTCAGATACGCAGTATTTT.

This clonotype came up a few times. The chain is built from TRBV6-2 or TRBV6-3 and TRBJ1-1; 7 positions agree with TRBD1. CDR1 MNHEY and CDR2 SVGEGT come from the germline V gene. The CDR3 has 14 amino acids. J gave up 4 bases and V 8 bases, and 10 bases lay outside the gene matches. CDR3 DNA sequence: TGTGCCAGCCATAGAGGGGACAGTCGCACTGAAGCTTTCTTT. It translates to CASHRGDSRTEAFF.

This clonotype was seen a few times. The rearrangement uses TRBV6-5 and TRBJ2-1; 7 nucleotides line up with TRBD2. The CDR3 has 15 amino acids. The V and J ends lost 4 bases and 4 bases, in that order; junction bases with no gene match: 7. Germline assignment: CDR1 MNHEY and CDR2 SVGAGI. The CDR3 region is CASSSTARGYNEQFF. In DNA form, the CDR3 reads TGTGCCAGCAGTTCCACAGCGCGGGGGTACAATGAGCAGTTCTTC.

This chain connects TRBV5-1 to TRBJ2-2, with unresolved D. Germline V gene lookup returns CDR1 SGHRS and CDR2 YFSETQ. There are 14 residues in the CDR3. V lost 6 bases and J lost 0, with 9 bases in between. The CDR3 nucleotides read TGCGCCAGCAATGGTGGGACGAACACCGGGGAGCTGTTTTTT. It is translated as CASNGGTNTGELFF.

CDR3 amino acids: CSASAGLRYGYTF. Here the CDR3 DNA reads TGCAGTGCTAGCGCGGGGCTTCGATATGGCTACACCTTC. The gene calls are TRBV20-1 and TRBJ1-2; D might be TRBD1 (5 bases). V was shortened by 3 bases and J by 5 bases, with 13 bases between the two germline ends. The CDR3 is 13 amino acids. Germline V gives CDR1 DFQATT, CDR2 SNEGSKA (reference sequence).

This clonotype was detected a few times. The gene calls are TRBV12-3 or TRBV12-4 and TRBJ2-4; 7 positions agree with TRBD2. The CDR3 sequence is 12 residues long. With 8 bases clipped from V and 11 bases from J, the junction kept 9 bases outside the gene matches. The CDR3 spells CASATSRGVQYF. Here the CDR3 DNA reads TGTGCCAGCGCGACTAGCCGGGGGGTTCAGTACTTC.

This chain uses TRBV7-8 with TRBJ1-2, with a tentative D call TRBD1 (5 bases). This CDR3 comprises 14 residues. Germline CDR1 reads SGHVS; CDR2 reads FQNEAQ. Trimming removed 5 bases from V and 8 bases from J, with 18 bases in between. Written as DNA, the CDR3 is TGTGCCAGCAGCCCGGGGACGATTTCGTCGGGCTACACCTTC. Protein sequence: CASSPGTISSGYTF.

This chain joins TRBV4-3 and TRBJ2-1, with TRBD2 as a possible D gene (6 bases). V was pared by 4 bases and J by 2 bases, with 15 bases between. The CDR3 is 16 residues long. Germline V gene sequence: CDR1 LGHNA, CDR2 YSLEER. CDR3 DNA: TGCGCCAGCAGCCGCCGCCTCCTAGCGCCCTACAATGAGCAGTTCTTC. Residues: CASSRRLLAPYNEQFF.

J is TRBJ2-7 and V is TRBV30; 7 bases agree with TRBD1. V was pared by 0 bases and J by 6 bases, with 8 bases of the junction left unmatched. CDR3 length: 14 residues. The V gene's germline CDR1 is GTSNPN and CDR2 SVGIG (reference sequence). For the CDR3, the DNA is TGTGCCTGGAGTGTTGAGACAGGGATTCGCGAGCAGTACTTC. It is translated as CAWSVETGIREQYF.

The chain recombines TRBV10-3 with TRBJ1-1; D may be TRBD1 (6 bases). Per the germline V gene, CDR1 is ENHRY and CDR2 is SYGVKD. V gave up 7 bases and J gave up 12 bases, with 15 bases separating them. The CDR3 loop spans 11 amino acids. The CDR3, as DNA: TGTGCCATCATGTCAGACAGGAGGACTTTCTTT. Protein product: CAIMSDRRTFF.

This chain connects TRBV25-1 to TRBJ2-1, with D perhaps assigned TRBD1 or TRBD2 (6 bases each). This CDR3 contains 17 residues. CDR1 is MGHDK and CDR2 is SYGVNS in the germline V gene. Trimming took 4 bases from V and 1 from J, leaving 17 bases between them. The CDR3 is CASSGSQGRFSYNEQFF. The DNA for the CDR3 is TGTGCCAGCAGTGGATCTCAGGGGAGGTTTTCCTACAATGAGCAGTTCTTC.

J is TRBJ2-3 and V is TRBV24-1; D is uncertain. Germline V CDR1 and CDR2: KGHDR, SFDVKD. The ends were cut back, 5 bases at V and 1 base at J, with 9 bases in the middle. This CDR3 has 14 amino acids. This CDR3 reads CATSGGLGTDTQYF. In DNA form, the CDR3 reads TGTGCCACCAGTGGGGGTCTTGGCACAGATACGCAGTATTTT.

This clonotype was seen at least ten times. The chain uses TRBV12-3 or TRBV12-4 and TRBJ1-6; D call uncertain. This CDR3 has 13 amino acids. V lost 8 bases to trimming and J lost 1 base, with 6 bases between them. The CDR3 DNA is TGTGCCAGCGCTAGGTCCTATAATTCACCCCTCCACTTT. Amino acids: CASARSYNSPLHF.

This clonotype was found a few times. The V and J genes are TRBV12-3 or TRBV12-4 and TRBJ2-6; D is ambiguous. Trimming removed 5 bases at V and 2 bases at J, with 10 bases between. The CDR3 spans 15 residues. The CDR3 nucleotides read TGTGCCAGCAGTGCCTTGGTTGCTGGGGCCAACGTCCTGACTTTC. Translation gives CASSALVAGANVLTF.

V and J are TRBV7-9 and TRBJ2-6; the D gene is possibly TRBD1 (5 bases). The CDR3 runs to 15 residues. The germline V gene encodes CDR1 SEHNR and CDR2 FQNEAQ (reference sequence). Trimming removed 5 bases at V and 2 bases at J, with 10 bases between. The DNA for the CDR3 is TGTGCCAGCAGCCCTGTCAGGGCTGGGGCCAACGTCCTGACTTTC. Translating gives CASSPVRAGANVLTF.

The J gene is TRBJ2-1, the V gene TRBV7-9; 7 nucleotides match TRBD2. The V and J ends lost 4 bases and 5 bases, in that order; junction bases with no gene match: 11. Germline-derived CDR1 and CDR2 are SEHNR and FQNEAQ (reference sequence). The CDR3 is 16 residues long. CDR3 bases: TGTGCCAGCAGCTGGGGATGGCTAGCGGCGAACAATGAGCAGTTCTTC. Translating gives CASSWGWLAANNEQFF.